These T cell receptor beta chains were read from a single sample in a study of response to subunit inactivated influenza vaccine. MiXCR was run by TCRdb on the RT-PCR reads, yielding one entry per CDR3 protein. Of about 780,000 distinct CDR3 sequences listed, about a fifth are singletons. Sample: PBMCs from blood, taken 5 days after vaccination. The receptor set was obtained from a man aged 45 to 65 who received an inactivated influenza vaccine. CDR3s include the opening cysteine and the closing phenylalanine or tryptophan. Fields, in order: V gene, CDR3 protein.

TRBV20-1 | CSASPGTGYGYTF
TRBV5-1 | CSSSSGTDQETQYF
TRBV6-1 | CASSPSGGGYEQFF
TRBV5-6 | CASSLHWSSGANVLTF
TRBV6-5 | CASSYGRGSYEQYF
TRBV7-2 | CASSPTGQGLDEQYF
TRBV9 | CASSPRTGHTGELFF
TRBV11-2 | CASSPDRGINIQYF
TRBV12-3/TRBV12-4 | CASSPNDSGQEQFF
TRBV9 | CASSEDPSTEAFF
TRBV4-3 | CASSQGQGALQYF
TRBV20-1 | CSADPGQATPYEQYF